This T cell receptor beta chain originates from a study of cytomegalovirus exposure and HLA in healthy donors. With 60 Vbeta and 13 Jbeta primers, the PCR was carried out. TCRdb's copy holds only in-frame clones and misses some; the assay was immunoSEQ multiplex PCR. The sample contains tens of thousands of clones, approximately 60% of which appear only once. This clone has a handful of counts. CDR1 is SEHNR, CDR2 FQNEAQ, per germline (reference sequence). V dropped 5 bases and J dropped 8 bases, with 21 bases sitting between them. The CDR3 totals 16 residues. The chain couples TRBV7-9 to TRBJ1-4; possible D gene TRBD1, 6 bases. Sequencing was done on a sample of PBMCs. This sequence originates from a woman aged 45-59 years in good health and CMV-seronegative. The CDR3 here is CASSLRRSTGTEKLFF. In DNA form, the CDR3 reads TGTGCCAGCAGCCTTCGCCGTAGTACAGGGACCGAAAAACTGTTTTTT.